This T cell receptor beta chain was retrieved from a study of blood T cell repertoires in COVID-19. The wider study: The cDNA or gDNA used as material had been derived from T cells, B-cell-depleted T cells, or PBMCs.

Data came from immunoSEQ multiplex PCR; TCRdb stores just in-frame clones and leaves some out. Of tens of thousands of clones listed, roughly 88% are singletons. The germline V and J ends were trimmed by 0 bases and 3 bases, with 8 bases remaining between them. This CDR3 is 14 amino acids long. Germline V CDR1 and CDR2: ENHRY, SYGVKD. The chain is built from TRBV10-3 and TRBJ1-1, with D possibly TRBD1 on 6 matching bases. The receptor was derived from a human donor in a cohort sampled during active COVID-19. The sample comprised peripheral blood. This CDR3 reads CAISESPGDTEAFF. The DNA of the CDR3 is TGTGCCATCAGTGAGTCGCCAGGGGACACTGAAGCTTTCTTT.